The T cell receptor (beta chain) under discussion was sequenced for a study of blood T cell repertoires in COVID-19. The overall study: Sites across the United States, Italy and Spain contributed samples from acute and convalescent COVID-19. PBMCs, B-cell-depleted T cells, or T cells were the source of the cDNA or gDNA that made up the material.

Trimming pared 0 bases from V and 9 bases from J, leaving 21 bases between. The V gene's germline CDR1 is LGHDT and CDR2 YNNKEL (reference sequence). The CDR3 contains 17 residues. Per the study methods: Estimation of nucleated cell counts was performed using reference gene primer amplification. Only in-frame clones appear in the TCRdb table, and some are missing; sequencing was by immunoSEQ multiplex PCR. The DNA was the basis for D and trimming; V, J and clone size are from that table. The table has about 110,000 clones, about 83% seen once. This clone appeared once. This receptor was taken from a woman between 65 and 79 years old with acute or convalescent COVID-19. What was sequenced was peripheral blood. This rearrangement joins TRBV3-1 (or the pseudogene TRBV3-2) to TRBJ2-1; D may be TRBD2 (5 bases). The CDR3: CASSQEAGRDSWIEQFF. DNA for the CDR3: TGTGCCAGCAGCCAAGAGGCAGGTCGGGATAGTTGGATTGAGCAGTTCTTC.